This entry is about one TCR beta chain. The target antigen is unknown. The data are from a study of T cells expressing NK-cell markers. The study, taken as a whole, reports: In about 6 donors, dominant CD3+CD56+NKG2C+ clonotypes ranked among the top 10 CD8+ clonotypes.

This CDR3 region has 17 residues. CDR1 is MGHRA, CDR2 YSYEKL, per germline. Libraries used 5'RACE template switching adding universal primer site and UMIs. From the 5' RACE reads, TCRdb lists one entry per CDR3 protein and no DNA. Its table records about 180,000 distinct CDR3 sequences. This rearrangement joins TRBV4-1 to TRBJ2-7; the D call from TCRdb, TRBD1, cannot be confirmed without DNA. The sequence was collected from a man aged 18 to 69 in good health. Sequenced material: blood T cells: a sorted CD56 or NKG2C T cell subset, CD4+ or CD8+ T cells, or bulk PBMC T cells (not recorded which). This CDR3 is CASSQDWRGLGGYEQYF.